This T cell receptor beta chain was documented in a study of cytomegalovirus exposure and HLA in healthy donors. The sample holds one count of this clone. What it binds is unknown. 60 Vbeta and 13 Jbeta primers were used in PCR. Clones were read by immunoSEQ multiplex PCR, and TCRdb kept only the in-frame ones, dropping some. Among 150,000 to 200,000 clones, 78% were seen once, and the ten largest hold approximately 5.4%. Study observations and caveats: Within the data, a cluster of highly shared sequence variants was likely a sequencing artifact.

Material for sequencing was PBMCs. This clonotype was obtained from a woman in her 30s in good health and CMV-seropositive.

Here the CDR3 DNA reads TGCGCCAGCAAACATAACGAGGGGATAGGGGGTAGGGCTTTCTTT. It yields the protein CASKHNEGIGGRAFF. The chain uses TRBV5-1 and TRBJ1-1, with D possibly matching TRBD1 (6 bases). Germline CDR1 is SGHRS and CDR2 is YFSETQ. This CDR3 comprises 15 residues. V was clipped by 6 bases and J by 11 bases, with 26 bases between them.